These 26 T cell receptor beta chains were all obtained from the same sample, sequenced in a study of Graves' ophthalmopathy and Graves' hyperthyroidism. RNA transcripts were the template, and TCR beta CDR3 regions were amplified from them. HTBI primers were used in a first-round RT-PCR, which preceded a second-round multiplex PCR. Via MiXCR, TCRdb re-called the multiplex PCR reads, giving one row per CDR3 protein. The sample holds 20,000 to 30,000 distinct CDR3 sequences, about 50% seen once. The sequencing input was peripheral blood. The receptor source for this set is an adult woman with stable Graves' hyperthyroidism.

The J gene is TRBJ2-1, the V gene TRBV20-1; 16 bases match TRBD2. CDR1 and CDR2 (germline): DFQATT, SNEGSKA (reference sequence). The CDR3 totals 16 residues. V was pared by 3 bases and J by 6 bases, with 5 bases of the junction left unmatched. Written as DNA, the CDR3 is TGCAGTGCTAGGGCTGGGACTAGCGGGAGGGCCAATGAGCAGTTCTTC. It translates to CSARAGTSGRANEQFF.

This rearrangement joins TRBV11-1 to TRBJ1-5; TRBD1 agrees at 9 bases. Germline CDR1 is SGHAT and CDR2 is FQDESV (reference sequence). The CDR3 runs to 17 residues. V dropped 2 bases and J dropped 6; count of bases not matched to a gene: 11. The CDR3 bases are TGTGCCAGCAGCTTAAGGCCGACAGGGGGTGAGAGTCAGCCCCAGCATTTT. It codes for CASSLRPTGGESQPQHF.

This clonotype was recorded at least ten times. Possible read error: a much larger clone is one base away. The chain recombines TRBV4-2 with TRBJ2-2, with D unclear. Germline CDR1 LGHNA, CDR2 YNFKEQ. The CDR3 totals 13 residues. Deletions cut 1 base from V and 8 bases from J, with 8 bases between. The CDR3 bases are TGTGCCAGCAGCCAAGTGTCCGCTGGGGAGCTGTTTTTT. Translation gives CASSQVSAGELFF.

The V gene is TRBV7-9, the J gene TRBJ2-1; D is uncertain. Germline assignment: CDR1 SEHNR and CDR2 FQNEAQ (reference sequence). The V gene lost 1 base and the J gene lost 4 bases, with 8 bases spanning the gap. The CDR3 length is 14 residues. CDR3 in amino acids: CASSLVGGYNEQFF. In nucleotides, the CDR3 is TGTGCCAGCAGCTTAGTCGGTGGTTACAATGAGCAGTTCTTC.

This rearrangement joins TRBV7-2 to TRBJ2-1; D unclear. CDR1 is SGHTA, CDR2 FQGNSA, per germline. CDR3 size: 12 residues. Trimming stripped 5 bases from V and 6 bases from J, with 8 bases between. The CDR3 loop is CASSLVGNEQFF. The CDR3 DNA reads as TGTGCCAGCAGCCTAGTGGGCAATGAGCAGTTCTTC. The whole variable domain, remainder taken from reference TRBV7-2 and TRBJ2-1, is GAGVSQSPSNKVTEKGKDVELRCDPISGHTALYWYRQSLGQGLEFLIYFQGNSAPDKSGLPSDRFSAERTGGSVSTLTIQRTQQEDSAVYLCASSLVGNEQFFGPGTRLTVL.

The chain combines TRBV10-2 with TRBJ1-2; the D is unclear. V was pared by 3 bases and J by 4 bases, with 9 bases between. Germline loops: CDR1 WSHSY, CDR2 SAAADI. The CDR3 is 13 residues long. The CDR3 nucleotides are TGCGCCAGCAGTGAATCTGATGCCTATGGCTACACCTTC. Amino acid sequence: CASSESDAYGYTF.

By its share, this clonotype is medium-sized. The chain joins TRBV7-6 to TRBJ2-5; D gene uncertain. V lost 7 bases and J lost 5, with 8 bases in between. Germline V gene data show CDR1 as SGHVS and CDR2 as FNYEAQ. The CDR3 covers 11 residues. The CDR3 coding sequence is TGTGCCAGCAAGGAGCTGGAGACCCAGTACTTC. It yields the protein CASKELETQYF.

The genes are TRBV12-3 or TRBV12-4 and TRBJ2-5; 11 positions agree with TRBD2. V was clipped by 5 bases and J by 4 bases; unmatched bases: 0. CDR3 length equals 13 residues. CDR3 nucleotide sequence: TGTGCCAGCAGTGGACTAGCGGGAGAGACCCAGTACTTC. Translation gives CASSGLAGETQYF.

This clonotype was seen ten or more times. The chain carries TRBV7-9 and TRBJ2-1; TRBD2 matches 8 bases. Germline loops: CDR1 SEHNR, CDR2 FQNEAQ (reference sequence). V was pared by 5 bases and J by 7 bases, with 16 bases of the junction left unmatched. The CDR3 runs 17 residues. CDR3 residues: CASSQGAGGGPGNEQFF. The CDR3 DNA reads TGTGCCAGCAGCCAAGGGGCGGGAGGAGGGCCTGGGAATGAGCAGTTCTTC.

This clonotype was found a few times. V gene TRBV5-4 combines with J gene TRBJ1-3; D unclear. With 0 bases removed from V and 2 bases from J, the gap between germline ends came to 9 bases. This CDR3 has 15 amino acids. Germline-derived CDR1 and CDR2 are SGHNT and YYREEE (reference sequence). CDR3 nucleotide sequence: TGTGCCAGCAGCTTGGGGGCAGGACCTGGAAACACCATATATTTT. Translation: CASSLGAGPGNTIYF.

There are many counts of this clonotype. This sequence joins TRBV20-1 and TRBJ2-3; 13 bases agree with TRBD2. The CDR3 contains 18 residues. Germline V CDR1 and CDR2: DFQATT, SNEGSKA (reference sequence). V dropped 6 bases and J dropped 5; count of bases not matched to a gene: 17. The CDR3 sequence is CSASGRETSGRRRDTQYF. In DNA form, the CDR3 reads TGCAGTGCCAGCGGACGGGAGACTAGCGGGAGGAGGAGAGATACGCAGTATTTT.

This clonotype was seen ten or more times. The chain joins TRBV5-8 to TRBJ2-3; D is undetermined. The CDR3 has 14 residues. CDR1 and CDR2 from the germline V gene are SGHTS and YDEGEE. The V end lost 5 bases, the J end lost 0 bases, and 10 bases lay between the germline ends. The CDR3 is CASSSGGSTDTQYF. Here the CDR3 DNA reads TGTGCCAGCAGTTCGGGCGGAAGCACAGATACGCAGTATTTT.

The genes are TRBV2 and TRBJ2-1, with D perhaps given as TRBD1 or TRBD2 (5 bases each). Trimming left V 5 bases short and J 11 bases short, with 13 bases between. This CDR3 contains 12 residues. Germline V CDR1 and CDR2: SNHLY, FYNNEI. The CDR3 region is CASSWDGPKQFF. CDR3 nucleotides: TGTGCCAGCAGTTGGGACGGTCCCAAGCAGTTCTTC.

Remarks on this clonotype: The final CDR3 position lacks the conserved phenylalanine or tryptophan, pointing to a likely read error. It is unclear where the CDR3 begins or ends on the DNA, so no DNA is shown, and the CDR3 is as TCRdb lists it. This CDR3 is CASVQQGAV. The chain joins TRBV2 to TRBJ1-3; TRBD1 is the table's D call and was not checked against the DNA. CDR1 and CDR2 (germline): SNHLY, FYNNEI. The CDR3 is 9 residues long, ends included.

This clonotype came up many times. J is TRBJ2-1 and V is TRBV5-1; 14 bases fit TRBD2. The germline V gene has CDR1 SGHRS and CDR2 YFSETQ. The CDR3 is 19 amino acids. Trimming at V came to 2 bases and at J to 6 bases, leaving 13 bases not matched to a gene. CDR3 protein: CASSFSGLAGVVAFNEQFF. The CDR3 nucleotides read TGCGCCAGCAGCTTTTCGGGACTAGCGGGAGTTGTGGCGTTCAATGAGCAGTTCTTC.

The J gene is TRBJ1-2, the V gene TRBV29-1; 8 nucleotides match TRBD1. After removal of 6 bases from V and 4 bases from J, the junction contained 13 bases not matched to a gene. Germline CDR1 is SQVTM and CDR2 is ANQGSEA. This CDR3 has 15 residues. For the CDR3, the DNA is TGCAGCGTGGGGACAGGTGGGACTTCCCCCTATGGCTACACCTTC. Protein: CSVGTGGTSPYGYTF.

Comment on this clonotype: A read error is likely, as this CDR3 ends without the conserved phenylalanine or tryptophan. The DNA is left out, because the CDR3 cannot be placed on it with certainty; the CDR3 is given as TCRdb lists it. The chain employs TRBV7-9 and TRBJ1-6; the tabulated D call, TRBD1, remains unverified against the DNA. Germline CDR1 and CDR2: SEHNR and FQNEAQ (reference sequence). The CDR3 spans 8 residues, counting both ends. The CDR3: CASSLTGG.

This clonotype was recorded once. The chain employs TRBV10-3 and TRBJ2-7, with D hard to call. With 4 bases removed from V and 5 bases from J, the gap between germline ends came to 9 bases. The CDR3 covers 12 residues. CDR1 is ENHRY and CDR2 is SYGVKD in the germline V gene. CDR3 sequence (DNA): TGTGCCATCAGTGGGGATCGGGACGAGCAGTACTTC. Its protein is CAISGDRDEQYF.

The rearrangement links TRBV20-1 to TRBJ1-6, with D unresolved. This CDR3 comprises 12 residues. Germline V CDR1 and CDR2: DFQATT, SNEGSKA (reference sequence). V lost 3 bases and J 15 bases, leaving 15 bases between the germline ends. The CDR3 coding sequence is TGCAGTGCTAGTTCAGCGATGAGAGTCCTCCACTTT. It encodes CSASSAMRVLHF.

This clonotype was seen more than once but under ten times. A single base separates this from a much larger clone, so it may be a read error. V usage is TRBV27 and J usage is TRBJ1-1, with D possibly TRBD1 on 5 matching bases. The CDR3 spans 13 residues. Germline values: CDR1 MNHEY, CDR2 SMNVEV (reference sequence). Trimming cost V 2 bases and J 7 bases, with 11 bases left between them. The CDR3 loop is CASSLTLGGEAFF. CDR3 DNA sequence: TGTGCCAGCAGTTTAACGTTGGGGGGTGAAGCTTTCTTT.

This clonotype occurred many times. The rearrangement uses TRBV28 and TRBJ1-6; 7 nucleotides agree with TRBD1. The J segment lost 6 bases and the V segment lost 6 bases, leaving 5 bases of the junction unmatched. The CDR3 loop spans 14 amino acids. The germline CDR1 and CDR2 sequences are MDHEN and SYDVKM. CDR3 region: CASSLTGANSPLHF. In DNA, the CDR3 is TGTGCCAGCAGCCTTACAGGGGCTAATTCACCCCTCCACTTT.

This clonotype is deemed medium-sized. The rearrangement links TRBV20-1 to TRBJ2-5, with 9 bases fitting TRBD2. This CDR3 has 16 amino acids. The germline CDR1 and CDR2 sequences are DFQATT and SNEGSKA (reference sequence). After removal of 4 bases from V and 5 bases from J, the junction contained 14 bases not matched to a gene. As DNA, the CDR3 is TGCAGTGCTACGTTAGCGGGAGAAGGTTGGCGGGAGACCCAGTACTTC. It codes for CSATLAGEGWRETQYF.

In nucleotides, the CDR3 is TGTGCTAGATCGTCCCTAGACTACAATGAGCAGTTCTTC. It yields the protein CARSSLDYNEQFF. V gene TRBV25-1 combines with J gene TRBJ2-1; no definite D call. Germline-derived CDR1 and CDR2 are MGHDK and SYGVNS. The CDR3 totals 13 residues.

The rearrangement joins TRBV6-1 to TRBJ2-1; D possibly corresponds to TRBD1 (5 bases). Germline V gene sequence: CDR1 MNHNS, CDR2 SASEGT. This CDR3 contains 17 residues. V was clipped by 0 bases and J by 10 bases, with 22 bases between them. The CDR3 sequence: CASSEASSRPSTAEQFF. CDR3 DNA: TGTGCCAGCAGTGAAGCTTCCAGCAGGCCCTCGACAGCCGAGCAGTTCTTC.

In this sample, this clonotype is medium-sized. This rearrangement joins TRBV9 to TRBJ2-3; 11 bases match TRBD1. The V gene's germline CDR1 is SGDLS and CDR2 YYNGEE. The CDR3 is made up of 16 amino acids. Losses at the gene ends were 4 bases for V and 4 bases for J; bases not matched to a gene: 8. The CDR3 protein is CASSSGQGAVADTQYF. The CDR3 DNA is TGTGCCAGCAGCTCCGGACAGGGGGCCGTAGCAGATACGCAGTATTTT. Full variable domain (missing parts from reference TRBV9 and TRBJ2-3): DSGVTQTPKHLITATGQRVTLRCSPRSGDLSVYWYQQSLDQGLQFLIQYYNGEERAKGNILERFSAQQFPDLHSELNLSSLELGDSALYFCASSSGQGAVADTQYFGPGTRLTVL.

The J gene is TRBJ2-3, the V gene TRBV10-2; TRBD2 matches at 16 bases. Trimming removed 7 bases from V and 2 bases from J; junction bases left unmatched: 12. Germline CDR1 is WSHSY and CDR2 is SAAADI. There are 19 residues in the CDR3. CDR3 nucleotide sequence: TGCGCCAGCACCCGGGTGGGACTAGCGGGAGGGCCCGACACAGATACGCAGTATTTT. It codes for CASTRVGLAGGPDTDTQYF.